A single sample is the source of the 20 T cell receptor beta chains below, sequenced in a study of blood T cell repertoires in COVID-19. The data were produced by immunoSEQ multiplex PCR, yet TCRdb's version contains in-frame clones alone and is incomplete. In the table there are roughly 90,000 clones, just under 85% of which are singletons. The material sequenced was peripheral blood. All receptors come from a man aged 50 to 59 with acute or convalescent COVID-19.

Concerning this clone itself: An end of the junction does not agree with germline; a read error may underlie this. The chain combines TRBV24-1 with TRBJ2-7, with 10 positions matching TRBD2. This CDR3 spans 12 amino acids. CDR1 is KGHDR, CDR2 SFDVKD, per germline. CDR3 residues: CATSDHWTSGHF. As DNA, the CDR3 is TGTGCCACCAGTGACCATTGGACTAGCGGACACTTC.

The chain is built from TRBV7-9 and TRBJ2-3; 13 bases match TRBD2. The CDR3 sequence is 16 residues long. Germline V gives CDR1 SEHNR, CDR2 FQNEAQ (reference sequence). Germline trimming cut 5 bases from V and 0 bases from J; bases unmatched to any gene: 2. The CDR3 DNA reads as TGTGCCAGCAGCCGGGGACTAGCGGGGAGCACAGATACGCAGTATTTT. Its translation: CASSRGLAGSTDTQYF.

The CDR3 spells CASSIAGADNTEAFF. The DNA of the CDR3 is TGTGCCAGTAGTATAGCTGGGGCAGATAACACTGAAGCTTTCTTT. This chain uses TRBV19 with TRBJ1-1; possibly TRBD1 for D (5 bases). Trimming pared 1 base from V and 2 bases from J, leaving 11 bases between. This CDR3 is built from 15 residues. Germline CDR1 LNHDA, CDR2 SQIVND (reference sequence).

CDR3 in amino acids: CASSWGLAGANEQFF. CDR3 nucleotide sequence: TGTGCCAGCAGCTGGGGACTAGCGGGGGCCAATGAGCAGTTCTTC. The chain recombines TRBV7-2 with TRBJ2-1, with TRBD2 matching 14 bases. The germline V gene has CDR1 SGHTA and CDR2 FQGNSA. Unmatched junction bases numbered 2, after V lost 4 bases and J lost 6 bases. The CDR3 has 15 residues.

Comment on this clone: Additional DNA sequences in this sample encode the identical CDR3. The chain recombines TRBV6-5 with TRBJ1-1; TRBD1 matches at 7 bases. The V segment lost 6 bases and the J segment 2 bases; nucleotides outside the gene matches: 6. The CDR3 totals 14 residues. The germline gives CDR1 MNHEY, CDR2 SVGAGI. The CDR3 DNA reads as TGTGCCAGCAGCCTGGGACAGCTCAACACTGAAGCTTTCTTT. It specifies CASSLGQLNTEAFF.

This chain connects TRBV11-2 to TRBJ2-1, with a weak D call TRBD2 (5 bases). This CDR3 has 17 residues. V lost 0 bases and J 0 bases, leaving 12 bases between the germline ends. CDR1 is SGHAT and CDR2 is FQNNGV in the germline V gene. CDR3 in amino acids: CASSLDGLLGSYNEQFF. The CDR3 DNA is TGTGCCAGCAGCTTAGACGGCTTACTAGGCTCCTACAATGAGCAGTTCTTC.

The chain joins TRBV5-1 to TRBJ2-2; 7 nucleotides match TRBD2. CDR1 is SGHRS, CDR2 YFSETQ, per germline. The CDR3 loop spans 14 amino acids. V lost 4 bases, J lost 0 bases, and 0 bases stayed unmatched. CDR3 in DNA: TGCGCCAGCAGCGGGGGGGCGAACACCGGGGAGCTGTTTTTT. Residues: CASSGGANTGELFF.

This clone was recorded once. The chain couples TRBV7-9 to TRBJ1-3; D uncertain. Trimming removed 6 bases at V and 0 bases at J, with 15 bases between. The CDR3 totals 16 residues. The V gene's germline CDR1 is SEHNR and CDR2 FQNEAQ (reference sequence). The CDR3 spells CASSSTTLVSGNTIYF. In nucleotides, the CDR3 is TGTGCCAGCAGTTCCACGACATTAGTCTCTGGAAACACCATATATTTT. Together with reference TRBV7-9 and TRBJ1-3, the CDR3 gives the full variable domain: DTGVSQNPRHKITKRGQNVTFRCDPISEHNRLYWYRQTLGQGPEFLTYFQNEAQLEKSRLLSDRFSAERPKGSFSTLEIQRTEQGDSAMYLCASSSTTLVSGNTIYFGEGSWLTVV.

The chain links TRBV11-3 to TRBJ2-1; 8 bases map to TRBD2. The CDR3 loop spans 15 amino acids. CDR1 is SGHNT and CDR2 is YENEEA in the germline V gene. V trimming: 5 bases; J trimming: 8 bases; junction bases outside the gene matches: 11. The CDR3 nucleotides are TGTGCCAGCAGCCCGGGGGGGGGACCTTGGGATGAGCAGTTCTTC. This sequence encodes CASSPGGGPWDEQFF. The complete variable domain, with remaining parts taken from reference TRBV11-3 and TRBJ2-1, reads EAGVVQSPRYKIIEKKQPVAFWCNPISGHNTLYWYLQNLGQGPELLIRYENEEAVDDSQLPKDRFSAERLKGVDSTLKIQPAELGDSAVYLCASSPGGGPWDEQFFGPGTRLTVL.

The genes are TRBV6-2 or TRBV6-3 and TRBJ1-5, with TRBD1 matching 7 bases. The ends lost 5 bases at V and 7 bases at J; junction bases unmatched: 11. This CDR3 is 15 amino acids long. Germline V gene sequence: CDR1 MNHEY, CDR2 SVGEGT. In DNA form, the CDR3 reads TGTGCCAGCAGTAGAGTGACAGGGTTCGAACAGCCCCAGCATTTT. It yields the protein CASSRVTGFEQPQHF.

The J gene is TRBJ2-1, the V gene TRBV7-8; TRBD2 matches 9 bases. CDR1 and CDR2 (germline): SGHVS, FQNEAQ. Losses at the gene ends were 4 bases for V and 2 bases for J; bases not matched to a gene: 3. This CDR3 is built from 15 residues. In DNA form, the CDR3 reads TGTGCCAGCAGCTCAGAGCGGGGGGCCTACAATGAGCAGTTCTTC. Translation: CASSSERGAYNEQFF.

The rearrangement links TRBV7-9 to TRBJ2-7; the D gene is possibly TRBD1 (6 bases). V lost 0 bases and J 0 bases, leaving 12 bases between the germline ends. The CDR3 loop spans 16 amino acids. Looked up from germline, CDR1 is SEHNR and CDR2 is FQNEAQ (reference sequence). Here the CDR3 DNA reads TGTGCCAGCAGCTTAGCAACCAGGGGAAACTCCTACGAGCAGTACTTC. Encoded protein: CASSLATRGNSYEQYF.

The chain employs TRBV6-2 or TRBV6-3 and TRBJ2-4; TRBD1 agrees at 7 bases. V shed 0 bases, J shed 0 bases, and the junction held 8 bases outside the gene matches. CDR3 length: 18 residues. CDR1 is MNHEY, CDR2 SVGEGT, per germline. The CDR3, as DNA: TGTGCCAGCAGTTACTCGGGTGTTGGGGACAGAGCCAAAAACATTCAGTACTTC. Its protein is CASSYSGVGDRAKNIQYF.

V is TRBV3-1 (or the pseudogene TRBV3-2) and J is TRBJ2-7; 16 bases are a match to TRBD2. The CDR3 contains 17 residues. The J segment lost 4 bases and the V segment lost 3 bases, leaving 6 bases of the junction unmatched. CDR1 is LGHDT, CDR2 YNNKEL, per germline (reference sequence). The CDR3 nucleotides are TGTGCCAGCAGCCAGGGACTAGCGGGAGGGCCGTCGTACGAGCAGTACTTC. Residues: CASSQGLAGGPSYEQYF.

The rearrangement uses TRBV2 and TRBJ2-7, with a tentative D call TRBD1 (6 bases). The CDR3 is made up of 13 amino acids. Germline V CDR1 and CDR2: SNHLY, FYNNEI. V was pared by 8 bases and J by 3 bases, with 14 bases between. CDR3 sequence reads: CASATDSLYEQYF. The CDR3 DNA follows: TGTGCCAGCGCGACGGACAGCCTCTACGAGCAGTACTTC.

CDR3 sequence (DNA): TGTGCCAGCAGTAGACTAGCGGGGGTCAATGAGCAGTTCTTC. Protein product: CASSRLAGVNEQFF. The chain carries TRBV6-5 and TRBJ2-1, with 12 bases that match TRBD2. The trim removed 5 bases at V and 6 bases at J, leaving 2 bases unmatched. The CDR3 totals 14 residues. Germline V CDR1 and CDR2: MNHEY, SVGAGI.

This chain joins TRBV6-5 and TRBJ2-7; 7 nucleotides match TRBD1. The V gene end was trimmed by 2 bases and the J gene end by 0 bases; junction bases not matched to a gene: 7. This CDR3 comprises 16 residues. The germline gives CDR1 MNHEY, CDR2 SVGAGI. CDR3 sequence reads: CASSYGGRGSSYEQYF. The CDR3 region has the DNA TGTGCCAGCAGTTACGGGGGCAGGGGGAGCTCCTACGAGCAGTACTTC.

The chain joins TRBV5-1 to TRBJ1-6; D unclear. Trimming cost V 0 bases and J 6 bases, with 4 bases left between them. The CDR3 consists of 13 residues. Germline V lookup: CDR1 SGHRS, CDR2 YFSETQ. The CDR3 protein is CASSLAGNSPLHF. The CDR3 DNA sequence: TGCGCCAGCAGCTTGGCAGGTAATTCACCCCTCCACTTT.

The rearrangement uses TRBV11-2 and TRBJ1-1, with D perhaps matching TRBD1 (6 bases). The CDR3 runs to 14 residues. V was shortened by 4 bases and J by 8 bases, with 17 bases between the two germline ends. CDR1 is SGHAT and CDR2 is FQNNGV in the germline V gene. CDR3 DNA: TGTGCCAGCAGCTCTTCCCGTTGGGGGGGCGAAGCTTTCTTT. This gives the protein CASSSSRWGGEAFF.

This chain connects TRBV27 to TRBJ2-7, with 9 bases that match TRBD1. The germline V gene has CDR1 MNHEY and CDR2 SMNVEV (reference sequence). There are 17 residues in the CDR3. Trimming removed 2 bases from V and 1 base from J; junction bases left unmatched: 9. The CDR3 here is CASSLHRTGEGSYEQYF. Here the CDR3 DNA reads TGTGCCAGCAGTTTACACAGGACAGGGGAGGGATCCTACGAGCAGTACTTC.